The source of this T cell receptor (beta chain) is a study of OX40 agonist ivuxolimab in advanced cancers. At the level of the study: Patients undergoing dose escalation presented with hepatocellular carcinoma, melanoma, renal cell or head and neck cancer. The group had a mean age of around 60 years, ranged from roughly 23 to 90, and was 82.7% male.

TCRdb's table, derived via immunoSEQ multiplex PCR, lists solely in-frame clones and lacks some. The table has nearly 110,000 clones, approximately 90% seen once. V lost 1 base and J 2 bases, leaving 6 bases between the germline ends. The length of the CDR3 is 14 residues. Germline CDR1 is SGHTA and CDR2 is FQGNSA. The source was CD4+ or CD8+ T cells sorted from blood, collected in a trial of the OX40 agonist ivuxolimab. The rearrangement links TRBV7-2 to TRBJ2-1; D remains ambiguous. This clonotype originated in an adult with an advanced solid tumor such as melanoma, head and neck, liver or kidney cancer. The CDR3, as DNA: TGTGCCAGCAGCTTAGATAGGGCCTACAATGAGCAGTTCTTC. This codes for CASSLDRAYNEQFF.